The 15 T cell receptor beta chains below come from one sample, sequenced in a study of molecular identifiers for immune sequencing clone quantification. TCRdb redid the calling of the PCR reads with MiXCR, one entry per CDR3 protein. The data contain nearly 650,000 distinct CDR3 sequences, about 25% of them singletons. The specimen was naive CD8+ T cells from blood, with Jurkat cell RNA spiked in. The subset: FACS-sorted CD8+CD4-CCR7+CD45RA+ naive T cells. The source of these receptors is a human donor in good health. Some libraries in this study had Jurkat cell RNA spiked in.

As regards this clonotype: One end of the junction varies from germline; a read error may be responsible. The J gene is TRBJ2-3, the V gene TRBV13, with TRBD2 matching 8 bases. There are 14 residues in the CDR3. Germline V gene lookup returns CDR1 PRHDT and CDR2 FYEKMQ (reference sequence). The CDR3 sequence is CTSGLSGGTDTQYF. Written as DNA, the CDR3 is TGTACCAGCGGCCTTAGCGGGGGCACAGATACGCAGTATTTT.

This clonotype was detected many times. The CDR3 spells CASSPTATNEKLFF. CDR3 nucleotides: TGTGCCAGCAGCCCGACTGCAACTAATGAAAAACTGTTTTTT. The V and J genes are TRBV4-2 and TRBJ1-4; D uncertain. The CDR3 extends over 14 amino acids. Germline values: CDR1 LGHNA, CDR2 YNFKEQ. With 4 bases removed from V and 0 bases from J, the gap between germline ends came to 6 bases.

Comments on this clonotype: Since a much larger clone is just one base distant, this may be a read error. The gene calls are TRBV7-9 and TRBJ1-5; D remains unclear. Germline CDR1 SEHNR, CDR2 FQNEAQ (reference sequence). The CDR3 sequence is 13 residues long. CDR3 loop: CASSLLVDQPRHF. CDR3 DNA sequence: TGTGCCAGCAGCTTACTTGTGGATCAGCCCCGGCATTTT.

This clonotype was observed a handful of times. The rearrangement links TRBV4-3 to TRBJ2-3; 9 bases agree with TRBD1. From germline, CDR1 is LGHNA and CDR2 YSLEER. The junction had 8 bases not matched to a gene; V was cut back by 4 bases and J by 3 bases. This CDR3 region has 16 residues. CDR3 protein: CASSRGTGSWTDTQYF. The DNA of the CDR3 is TGCGCCAGCAGCCGAGGGACAGGGAGTTGGACAGATACGCAGTATTTT.

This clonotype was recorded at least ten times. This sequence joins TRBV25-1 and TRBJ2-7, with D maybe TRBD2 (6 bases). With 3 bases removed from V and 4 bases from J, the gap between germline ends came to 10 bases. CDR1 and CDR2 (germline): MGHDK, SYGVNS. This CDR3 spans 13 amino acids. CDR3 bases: TGTGCCAGCAGTGACGGGAGTGGGTACGAGCAGTACTTC. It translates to CASSDGSGYEQYF.

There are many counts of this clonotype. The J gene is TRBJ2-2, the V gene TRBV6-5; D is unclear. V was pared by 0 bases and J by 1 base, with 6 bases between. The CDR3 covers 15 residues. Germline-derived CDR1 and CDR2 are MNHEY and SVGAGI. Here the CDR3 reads CASSYSLVNTGELFF. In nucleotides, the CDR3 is TGTGCCAGCAGTTACTCGCTTGTGAACACCGGGGAGCTGTTTTTT.

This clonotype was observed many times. CDR3 DNA sequence: TGTGCCAGCACCCGGGACACCTACGAGCAGTACTTC. Amino acid sequence: CASTRDTYEQYF. V is TRBV6-2 or TRBV6-3 and J is TRBJ2-7, with a tentative D call TRBD1 (6 bases). CDR1 and CDR2 (germline): MNHEY, SVGEGT. V gave up 7 bases and J gave up 2 bases, with 9 bases separating them. The CDR3 contains 12 residues.

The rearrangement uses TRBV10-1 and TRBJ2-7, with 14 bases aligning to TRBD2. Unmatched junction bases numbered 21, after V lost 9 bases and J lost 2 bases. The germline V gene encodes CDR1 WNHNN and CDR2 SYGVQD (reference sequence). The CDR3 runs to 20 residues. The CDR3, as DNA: TGCGCCAGACTCGAAGGGACTAGCGGGAGAATCTTGTTTCCGACCTACGAGCAGTACTTC. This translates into CARLEGTSGRILFPTYEQYF.

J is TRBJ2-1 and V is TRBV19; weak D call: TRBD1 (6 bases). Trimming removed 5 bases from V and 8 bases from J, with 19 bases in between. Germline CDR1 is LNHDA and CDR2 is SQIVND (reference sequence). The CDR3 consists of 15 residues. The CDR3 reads CASSVRDMEYYEQFF. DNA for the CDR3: TGTGCCAGTAGTGTCCGGGACATGGAGTACTATGAGCAGTTCTTC.

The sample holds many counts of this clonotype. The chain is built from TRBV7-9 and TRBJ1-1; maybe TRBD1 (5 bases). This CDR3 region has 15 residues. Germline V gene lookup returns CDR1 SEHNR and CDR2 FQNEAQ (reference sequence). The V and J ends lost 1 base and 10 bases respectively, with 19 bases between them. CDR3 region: CASSLGSAGLLGAFF. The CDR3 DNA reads TGTGCCAGCAGCTTAGGATCGGCAGGGTTGCTTGGAGCTTTCTTT.

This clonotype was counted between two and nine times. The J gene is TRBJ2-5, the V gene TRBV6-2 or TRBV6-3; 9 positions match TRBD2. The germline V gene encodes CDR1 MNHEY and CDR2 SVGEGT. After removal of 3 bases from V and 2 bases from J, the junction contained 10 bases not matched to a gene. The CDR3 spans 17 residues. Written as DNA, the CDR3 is TGTGCCAGCAGTTATGGGCCGGGACTAGCATGGCAAGAGACCCAGTACTTC. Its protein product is CASSYGPGLAWQETQYF.

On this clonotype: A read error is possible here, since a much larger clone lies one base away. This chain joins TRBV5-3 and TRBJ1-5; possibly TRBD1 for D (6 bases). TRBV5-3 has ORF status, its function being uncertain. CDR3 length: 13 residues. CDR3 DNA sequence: TGTGCCAGCAGCTGGGGGCTCGATCAGCCCCAGCATTTT. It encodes CASSWGLDQPQHF.

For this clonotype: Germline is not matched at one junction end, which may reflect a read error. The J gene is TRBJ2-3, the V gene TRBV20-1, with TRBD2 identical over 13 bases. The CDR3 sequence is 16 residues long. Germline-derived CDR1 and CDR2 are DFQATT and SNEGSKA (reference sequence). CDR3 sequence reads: CCAGRLAGGYTDTQYF. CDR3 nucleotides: TGCTGTGCTGGTCGACTAGCGGGGGGCTACACAGATACGCAGTATTTT.

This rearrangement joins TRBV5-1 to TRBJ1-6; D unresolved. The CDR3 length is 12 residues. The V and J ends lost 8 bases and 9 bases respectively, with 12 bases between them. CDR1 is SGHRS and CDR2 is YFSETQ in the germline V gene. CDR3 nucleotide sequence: TGCGCCAGGCGGGTCTCTAGTTCACCCCTCCACTTT. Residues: CARRVSSSPLHF.

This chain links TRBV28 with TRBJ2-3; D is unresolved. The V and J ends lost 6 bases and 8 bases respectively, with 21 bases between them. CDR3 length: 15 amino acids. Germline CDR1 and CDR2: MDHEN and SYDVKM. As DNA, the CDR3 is TGTGCCAGCAGCCCCGCTAACCCAGGTTCCGCTACGCAGTATTTT. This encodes CASSPANPGSATQYF. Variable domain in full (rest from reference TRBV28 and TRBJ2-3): DVKVTQSSRYLVKRTGEKVFLECVQDMDHENMFWYRQDPGLGLRLIYFSYDVKMKEKGDIPEGYSVSREKKERFSLILESASTNQTSMYLCASSPANPGSATQYFGPGTRLTVL.